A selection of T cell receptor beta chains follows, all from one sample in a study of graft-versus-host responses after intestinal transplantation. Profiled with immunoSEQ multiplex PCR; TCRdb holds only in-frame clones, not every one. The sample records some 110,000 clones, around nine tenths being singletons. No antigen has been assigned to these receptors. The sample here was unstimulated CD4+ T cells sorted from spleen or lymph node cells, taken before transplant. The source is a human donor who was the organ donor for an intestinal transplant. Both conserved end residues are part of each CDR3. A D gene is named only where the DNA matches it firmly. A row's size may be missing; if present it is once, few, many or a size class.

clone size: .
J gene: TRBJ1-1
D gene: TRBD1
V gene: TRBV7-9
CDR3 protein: CATQGGHEAFF
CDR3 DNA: TGTGCCACCCAGGGGGGGCATGAAGCTTTCTTT

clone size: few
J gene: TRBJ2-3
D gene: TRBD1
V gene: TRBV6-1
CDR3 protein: CASSDIGQGTQYF
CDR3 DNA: TGTGCCAGCAGTGACATCGGACAGGGCACGCAGTATTTT

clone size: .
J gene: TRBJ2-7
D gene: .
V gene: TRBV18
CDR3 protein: CASSPPNMGLAFYEQYF
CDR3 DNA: TGTGCCAGCTCACCACCGAATATGGGGTTAGCGTTCTACGAGCAGTACTTC

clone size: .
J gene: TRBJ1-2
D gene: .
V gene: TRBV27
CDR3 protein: CASSFRPWGERSNYGYTF
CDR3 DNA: TGTGCCAGCAGTTTTCGGCCGTGGGGCGAAAGATCTAACTATGGCTACACCTTC

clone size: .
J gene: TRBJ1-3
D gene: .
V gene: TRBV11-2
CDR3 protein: CASTLSRQPTSSGNTIYF
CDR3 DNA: TGTGCCAGCACCCTTAGTCGGCAGCCGACTTCCTCTGGAAACACCATATATTTT

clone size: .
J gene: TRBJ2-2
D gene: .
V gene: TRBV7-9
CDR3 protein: CASSFRPGELFF
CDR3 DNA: TGTGCCAGCAGCTTCCGCCCCGGGGAGCTGTTTTTT

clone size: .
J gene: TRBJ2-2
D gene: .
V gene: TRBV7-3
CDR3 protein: CASSLTRGTGELFF
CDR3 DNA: TGTGCCAGCAGCTTAACACGGGGCACCGGGGAGCTGTTTTTT

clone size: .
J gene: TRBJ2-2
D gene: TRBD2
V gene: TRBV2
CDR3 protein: CASRTLAGVDGELFF
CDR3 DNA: TGTGCCAGCAGGACCCTAGCGGGAGTGGACGGGGAGCTGTTTTTT

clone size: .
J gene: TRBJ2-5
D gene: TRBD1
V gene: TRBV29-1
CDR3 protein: CSVEMTGFQETQYF
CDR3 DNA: TGCAGCGTTGAAATGACAGGGTTTCAAGAGACCCAGTACTTC

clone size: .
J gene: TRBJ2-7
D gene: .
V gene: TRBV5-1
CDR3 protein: CASSPAVRDYEQYF
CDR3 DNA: TGCGCCAGCAGCCCAGCGGTCAGAGACTACGAGCAGTACTTC

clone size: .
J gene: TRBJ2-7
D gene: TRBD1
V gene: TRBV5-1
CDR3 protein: CASSLETGPYEQYF
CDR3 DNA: TGCGCCAGCAGCTTGGAGACAGGGCCCTACGAGCAGTACTTC

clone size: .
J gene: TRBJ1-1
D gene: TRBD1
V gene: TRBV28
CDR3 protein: CASRGTDREAFF
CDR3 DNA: TGTGCCAGCAGGGGAACGGACAGGGAAGCTTTCTTT

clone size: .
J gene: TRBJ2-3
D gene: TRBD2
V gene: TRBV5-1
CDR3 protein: CASSLVASGRTDTQYF
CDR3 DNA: TGCGCCAGCAGCTTGGTGGCTAGCGGGCGCACAGATACGCAGTATTTT

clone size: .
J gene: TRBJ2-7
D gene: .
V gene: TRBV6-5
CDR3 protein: CASSPDRNSYEQYF
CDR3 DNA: TGTGCCAGCAGTCCCGACAGGAACTCCTACGAGCAGTACTTC

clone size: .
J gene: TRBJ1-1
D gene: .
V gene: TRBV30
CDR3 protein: CAWTDRGWDYTEAFF
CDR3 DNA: TGTGCCTGGACCGATCGGGGATGGGATTACACTGAAGCTTTCTTT

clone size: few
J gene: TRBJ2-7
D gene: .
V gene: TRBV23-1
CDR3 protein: CASSTAGTPDEQYF
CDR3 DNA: TGCGCCAGCAGTACAGCCGGGACACCGGACGAGCAGTACTTC

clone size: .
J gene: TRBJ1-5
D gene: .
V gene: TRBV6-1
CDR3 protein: CASSERQYSNQPQHF
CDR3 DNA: TGTGCCAGCAGTGAAAGGCAGTATAGCAATCAGCCCCAGCATTTT

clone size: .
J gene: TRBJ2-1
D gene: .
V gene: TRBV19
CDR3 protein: CASSTMTGQYNEQFF
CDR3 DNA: TGTGCCAGTAGTACAATGACAGGCCAATACAATGAGCAGTTCTTC

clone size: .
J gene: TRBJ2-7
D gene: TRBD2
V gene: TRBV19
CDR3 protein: CASSIASGYEQYF
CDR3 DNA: TGTGCCAGTAGTATAGCTAGCGGCTACGAGCAGTACTTC

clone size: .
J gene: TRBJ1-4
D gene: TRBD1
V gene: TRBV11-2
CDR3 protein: CASSFGTGGEKLFF
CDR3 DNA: TGTGCCAGCAGCTTCGGGACAGGGGGTGAAAAACTGTTTTTT

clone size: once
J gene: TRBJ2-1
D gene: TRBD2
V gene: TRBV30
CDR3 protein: CASPRGGGTYNEQFF
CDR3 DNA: TGTGCCAGCCCTCGGGGGGGAGGAACCTACAATGAGCAGTTCTTC

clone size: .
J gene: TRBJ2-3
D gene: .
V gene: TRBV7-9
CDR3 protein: CASSLGYTDTQYF
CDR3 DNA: TGTGCCAGCAGCTTAGGGTACACAGATACGCAGTATTTT

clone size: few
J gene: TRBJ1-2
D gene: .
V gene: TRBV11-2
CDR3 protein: CASSLAVTARMGGGYTF
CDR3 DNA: TGTGCCAGCAGCTTAGCGGTCACAGCCAGGATGGGGGGTGGCTACACCTTC

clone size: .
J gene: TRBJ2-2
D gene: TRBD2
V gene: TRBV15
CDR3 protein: CATSRDLLAGVRAGELFF
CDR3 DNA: TGTGCCACCAGCAGAGATCTCCTAGCGGGAGTTCGGGCCGGGGAGCTGTTTTTT

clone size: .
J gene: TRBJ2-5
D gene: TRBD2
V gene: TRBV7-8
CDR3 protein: CASSLESRLAGLKETQYF
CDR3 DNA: TGTGCCAGCAGCTTAGAATCTCGGCTAGCGGGTTTGAAAGAGACCCAGTACTTC

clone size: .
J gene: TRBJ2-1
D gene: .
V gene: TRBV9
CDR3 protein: CASSVLDEQFF
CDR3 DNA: TGTGCCAGCAGCGTACTAGATGAGCAGTTCTTC

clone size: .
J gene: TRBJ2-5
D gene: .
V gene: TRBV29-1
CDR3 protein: CSVEDEGNMETQYF
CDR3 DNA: TGCAGCGTTGAAGATGAGGGGAACATGGAGACCCAGTACTTC

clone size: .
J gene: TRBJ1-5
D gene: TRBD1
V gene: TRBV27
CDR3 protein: CASSSRPGTGPCGQPQHF
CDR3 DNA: TGTGCCAGCAGTTCCCGGCCCGGGACAGGGCCCTGCGGTCAGCCCCAGCATTTT

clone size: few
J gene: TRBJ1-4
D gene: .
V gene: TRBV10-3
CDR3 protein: CAIRDSSNEKLFF
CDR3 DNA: TGTGCCATCAGGGACAGTTCTAATGAAAAACTGTTTTTT

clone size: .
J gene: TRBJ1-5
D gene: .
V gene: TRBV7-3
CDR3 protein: CASSAQGGNQPQHF
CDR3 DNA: TGTGCCAGCAGCGCACAGGGAGGCAATCAGCCCCAGCATTTT

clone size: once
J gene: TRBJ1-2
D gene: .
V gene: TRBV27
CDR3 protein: CASSLVGRAHYGYTF
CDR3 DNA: TGTGCCAGCAGTTTAGTGGGCAGGGCCCACTATGGCTACACCTTC

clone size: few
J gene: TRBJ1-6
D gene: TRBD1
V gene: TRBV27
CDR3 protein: CASSRQGNSPLHF
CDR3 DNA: TGTGCCAGCAGCCGACAGGGGAATTCACCCCTCCACTTT

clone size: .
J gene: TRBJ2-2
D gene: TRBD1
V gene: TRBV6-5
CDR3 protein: CASSLGTANTGELFF
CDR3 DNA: TGTGCCAGCAGTCTAGGGACAGCGAACACCGGGGAGCTGTTTTTT

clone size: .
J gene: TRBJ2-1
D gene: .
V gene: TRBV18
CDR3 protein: CASSPRRGSNNEQFF
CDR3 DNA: TGTGCCAGCTCACCGCGGCGGGGTTCTAACAATGAGCAGTTCTTC

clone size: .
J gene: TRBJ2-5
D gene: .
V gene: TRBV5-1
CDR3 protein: CASSSPNTYQETQYF
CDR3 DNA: TGCGCCAGCAGCTCCCCCAACACATACCAAGAGACCCAGTACTTC

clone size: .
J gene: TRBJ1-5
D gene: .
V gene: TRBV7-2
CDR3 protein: CASSLAGYANQPQHF
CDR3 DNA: TGTGCCAGCAGCTTAGCGGGGTATGCGAATCAGCCCCAGCATTTT

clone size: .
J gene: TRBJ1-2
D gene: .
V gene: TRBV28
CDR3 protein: CASTLTVFYGYTF
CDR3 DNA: TGTGCCAGCACCCTGACAGTGTTCTATGGCTACACCTTC

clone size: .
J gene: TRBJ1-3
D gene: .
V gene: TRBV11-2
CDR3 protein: CATPRRVSGNTIYF
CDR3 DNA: TGTGCCACCCCAAGGAGGGTCTCTGGAAACACCATATATTTT

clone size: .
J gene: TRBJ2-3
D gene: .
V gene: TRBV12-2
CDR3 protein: CASRLAGDTQYF
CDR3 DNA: TGTGCAAGTCGCTTAGCGGGGGATACGCAGTATTTT

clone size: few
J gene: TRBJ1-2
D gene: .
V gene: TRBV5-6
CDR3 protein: CASSPRLYGYTF
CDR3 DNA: TGTGCCAGCAGCCCTCGGCTCTATGGCTACACCTTC

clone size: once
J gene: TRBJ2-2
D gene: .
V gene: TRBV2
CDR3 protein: CASTTNANTGELFF
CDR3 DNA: TGTGCCAGCACTACCAACGCGAACACCGGGGAGCTGTTTTTT

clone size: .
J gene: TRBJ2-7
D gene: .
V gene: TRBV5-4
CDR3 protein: CASSLEVPSEQYF
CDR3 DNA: TGTGCCAGCAGCTTGGAGGTCCCCTCCGAGCAGTACTTC

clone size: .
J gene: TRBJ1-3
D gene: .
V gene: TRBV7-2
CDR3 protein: CASSRGPAPLSGNTIYF
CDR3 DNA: TGTGCCAGCAGCCGGGGGCCTGCTCCCCTATCTGGAAACACCATATATTTT

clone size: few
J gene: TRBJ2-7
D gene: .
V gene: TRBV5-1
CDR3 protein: CASSRLPSGTADGEQYF
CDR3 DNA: TGCGCCAGCAGCCGATTACCGTCCGGGACGGCAGACGGAGAGCAGTACTTC

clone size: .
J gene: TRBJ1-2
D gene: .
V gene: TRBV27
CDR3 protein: CASRAGTLTNYGYTF
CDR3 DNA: TGTGCCAGCCGCGCCGGGACCTTAACTAACTATGGCTACACCTTC